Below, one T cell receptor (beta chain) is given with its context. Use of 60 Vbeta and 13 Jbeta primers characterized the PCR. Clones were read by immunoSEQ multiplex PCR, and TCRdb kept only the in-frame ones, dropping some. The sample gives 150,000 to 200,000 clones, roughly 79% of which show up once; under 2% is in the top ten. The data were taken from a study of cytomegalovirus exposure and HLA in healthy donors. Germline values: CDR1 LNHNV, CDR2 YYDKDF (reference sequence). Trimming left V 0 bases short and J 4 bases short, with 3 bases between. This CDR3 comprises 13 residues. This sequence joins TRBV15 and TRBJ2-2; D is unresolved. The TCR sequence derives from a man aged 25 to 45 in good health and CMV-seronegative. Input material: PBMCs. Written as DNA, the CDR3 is TGTGCCACCAGCAGAGATAGCACCGGGGAGCTGTTTTTT. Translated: CATSRDSTGELFF.